This T cell receptor (beta chain) was profiled in a study of breast tumors, draining lymph nodes, adjacent tissues. General study results and limits: Tumor T cell lymph node origin was a supported hypothesis, not proven. Compared with lymph nodes, tumors were less diverse; compared with nontumor tissue, more. Findings are consistent with lymph node origin and intratumoral expansion of most tumor T cells.

TCRdb reprocessed the multiplex PCR reads via MiXCR and lists one record per CDR3 protein. There are about 300,000 distinct CDR3 sequences in the sample; around 30% occur only once, and 0.85% to 1.3% lies in the top ten. Axillary draining lymph nodes of breast cancer patients supplied the node samples. This clonotype was counted many times. Its antigen is undetermined. Germline CDR1 and CDR2: SGDLS and YYNGEE. V gave up 2 bases and J gave up 5 bases; unmatched junction bases: 10. CDR3 length: 17 residues. The sequence was collected from a female donor with breast cancer. Some clones in this sample may be carry-over from other donors' samples. Sequencing used axillary lymph node tissue. The chain is built from TRBV9 and TRBJ2-2, with 9 bases aligning to TRBD1. DNA for the CDR3: TGTGCCAGCAGCGTTGCGGGACAGGGTGCTAATACCGGGGAGCTGTTTTTT. It encodes CASSVAGQGANTGELFF.